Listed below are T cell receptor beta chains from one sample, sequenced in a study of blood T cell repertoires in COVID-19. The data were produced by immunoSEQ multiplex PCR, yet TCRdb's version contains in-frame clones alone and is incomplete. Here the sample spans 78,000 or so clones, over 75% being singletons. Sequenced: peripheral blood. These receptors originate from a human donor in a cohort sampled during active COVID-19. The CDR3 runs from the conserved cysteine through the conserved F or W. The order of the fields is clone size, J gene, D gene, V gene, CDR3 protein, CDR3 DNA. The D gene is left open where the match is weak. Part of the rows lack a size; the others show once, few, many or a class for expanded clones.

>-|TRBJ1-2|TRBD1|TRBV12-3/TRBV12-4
CASSPTGVYGYTF
TGTGCCAGCAGTCCAACAGGGGTCTATGGCTACACCTTC
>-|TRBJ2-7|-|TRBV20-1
CSARQDYEQYF
TGCAGTGCTAGGCAGGACTACGAGCAGTACTTC
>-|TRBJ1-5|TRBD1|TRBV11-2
CASSLGQTPQPQHF
TGTGCCAGCAGCTTGGGACAGACCCCCCAGCCCCAGCATTTT
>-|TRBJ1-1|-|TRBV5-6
CASSSTPWGQGEAFF
TGTGCCAGCAGCTCCACACCATGGGGGCAGGGGGAAGCTTTCTTT
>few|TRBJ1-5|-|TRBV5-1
CASSFDSLNQPQHF
TGCGCCAGCAGCTTTGACAGTCTTAATCAGCCCCAGCATTTT
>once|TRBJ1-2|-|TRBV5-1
CASRLYPTGLNYGYTF
TGCGCCAGCAGACTTTACCCGACGGGTTTAAACTATGGCTACACCTTC
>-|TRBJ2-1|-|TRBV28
CASSAPETTSYNEQFF
TGTGCCAGCAGTGCCCCCGAGACTACCTCCTACAATGAGCAGTTCTTC
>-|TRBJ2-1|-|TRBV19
CASSPGEYYNEQFF
TGTGCCAGTAGCCCAGGGGAATATTACAATGAGCAGTTCTTC
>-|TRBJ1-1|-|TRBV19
CASSLNRVGTEAFF
TGTGCCAGTAGTCTGAACAGGGTTGGCACTGAAGCTTTCTTT
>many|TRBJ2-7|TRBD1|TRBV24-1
CATSDGGQGSYEQYF
TGTGCCACCAGTGATGGGGGACAGGGTTCCTACGAGCAGTACTTC
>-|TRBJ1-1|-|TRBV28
CASSPPAQLRGGTEAFF
TGTGCCAGCAGTCCACCGGCACAGCTCCGGGGGGGCACTGAAGCTTTCTTT
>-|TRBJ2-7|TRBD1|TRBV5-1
CASSLAPGQGGSYEQYF
TGCGCCAGCAGCTTGGCCCCCGGACAGGGGGGGTCCTACGAGCAGTACTTC
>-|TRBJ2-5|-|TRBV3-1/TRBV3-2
CASSHGTPEGTQYF
TGTGCCAGCAGCCACGGGACTCCTGAAGGGACCCAGTACTTC
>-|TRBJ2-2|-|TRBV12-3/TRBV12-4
CASSRRRAGELFF
TGTGCCAGCAGCCGCCGGAGGGCCGGGGAGCTGTTTTTT
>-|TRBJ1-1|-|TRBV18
CASSDRNTEAFF
TGTGCCAGCTCGGACAGGAACACTGAAGCTTTCTTT
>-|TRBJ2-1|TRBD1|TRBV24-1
CATSDSDRGRNEQFF
TGTGCCACCAGTGATTCAGACAGGGGACGCAATGAGCAGTTCTTC
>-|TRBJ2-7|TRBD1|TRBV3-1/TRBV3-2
CASSRGQGRVGEQYF
TGTGCCAGCAGCCGCGGACAGGGGAGAGTGGGAGAGCAGTACTTC
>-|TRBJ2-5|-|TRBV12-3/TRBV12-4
CASTFMSEETQYF
TGTGCCAGCACCTTCATGAGTGAGGAGACCCAGTACTTC
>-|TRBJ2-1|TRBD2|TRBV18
CASSPPASGAYNEQFF
TGTGCCAGCTCACCACCGGCTAGCGGAGCCTACAATGAGCAGTTCTTC
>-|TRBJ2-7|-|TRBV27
CASRAQGSLYEQYF
TGTGCCAGCAGAGCCCAGGGTTCCCTCTACGAGCAGTACTTC
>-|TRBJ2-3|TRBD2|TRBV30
CAWSVGLTSGGGTDTQYF
TGTGCCTGGAGTGTAGGGTTGACTAGCGGGGGGGGCACAGATACGCAGTATTTT
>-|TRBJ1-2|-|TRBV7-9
CASSLERLSLAF
TGTGCCAGCAGCTTAGAGAGATTGAGCCTTGCCTTC
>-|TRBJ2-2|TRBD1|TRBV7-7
CASSREGQGSTGELFF
TGTGCCAGCAGCAGAGAAGGACAGGGCTCAACCGGGGAGCTGTTTTTT
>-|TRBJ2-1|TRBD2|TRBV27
CASSPGTSGLPSYNEQFF
TGTGCCAGCAGTCCAGGGACTAGCGGGTTGCCTTCCTACAATGAGCAGTTCTTC
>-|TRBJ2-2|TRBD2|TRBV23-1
CASSQSGREENTGELFF
TGCGCCAGCAGTCAATCGGGGCGGGAGGAGAACACCGGGGAGCTGTTTTTT
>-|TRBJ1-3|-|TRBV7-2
CASSIPFPGGGNTIYF
TGTGCCAGCAGCATACCTTTTCCTGGGGGGGGAAACACCATATATTTT
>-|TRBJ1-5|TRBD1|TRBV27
CASSFSRQGLPPQHF
TGTGCCAGCAGTTTTTCGAGACAGGGACTTCCGCCCCAGCATTTT
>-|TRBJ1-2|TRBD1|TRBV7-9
CASSRDRGHTAYGYTF
TGTGCCAGCAGCCGGGACAGGGGGCACACAGCCTATGGCTACACCTTC
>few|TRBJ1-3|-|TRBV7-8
CASSREVGADTIYF
TGTGCCAGCAGCCGAGAGGTGGGGGCGGACACCATATATTTT
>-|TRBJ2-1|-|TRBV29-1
CSVEDGGSEQFF
TGCAGCGTTGAAGATGGGGGGAGTGAGCAGTTCTTC
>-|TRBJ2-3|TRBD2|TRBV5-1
CASSSSPGLQTDTQYF
TGCGCCAGCAGCTCATCCCCGGGACTACAAACAGATACGCAGTATTTT
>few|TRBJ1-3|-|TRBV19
CASSIGDTIYF
TGTGCCAGTAGTATCGGGGACACCATATATTTT
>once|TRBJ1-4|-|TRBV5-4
CASSLASSPEKLFF
TGTGCCAGCAGCTTGGCCTCCAGTCCTGAAAAACTGTTTTTT